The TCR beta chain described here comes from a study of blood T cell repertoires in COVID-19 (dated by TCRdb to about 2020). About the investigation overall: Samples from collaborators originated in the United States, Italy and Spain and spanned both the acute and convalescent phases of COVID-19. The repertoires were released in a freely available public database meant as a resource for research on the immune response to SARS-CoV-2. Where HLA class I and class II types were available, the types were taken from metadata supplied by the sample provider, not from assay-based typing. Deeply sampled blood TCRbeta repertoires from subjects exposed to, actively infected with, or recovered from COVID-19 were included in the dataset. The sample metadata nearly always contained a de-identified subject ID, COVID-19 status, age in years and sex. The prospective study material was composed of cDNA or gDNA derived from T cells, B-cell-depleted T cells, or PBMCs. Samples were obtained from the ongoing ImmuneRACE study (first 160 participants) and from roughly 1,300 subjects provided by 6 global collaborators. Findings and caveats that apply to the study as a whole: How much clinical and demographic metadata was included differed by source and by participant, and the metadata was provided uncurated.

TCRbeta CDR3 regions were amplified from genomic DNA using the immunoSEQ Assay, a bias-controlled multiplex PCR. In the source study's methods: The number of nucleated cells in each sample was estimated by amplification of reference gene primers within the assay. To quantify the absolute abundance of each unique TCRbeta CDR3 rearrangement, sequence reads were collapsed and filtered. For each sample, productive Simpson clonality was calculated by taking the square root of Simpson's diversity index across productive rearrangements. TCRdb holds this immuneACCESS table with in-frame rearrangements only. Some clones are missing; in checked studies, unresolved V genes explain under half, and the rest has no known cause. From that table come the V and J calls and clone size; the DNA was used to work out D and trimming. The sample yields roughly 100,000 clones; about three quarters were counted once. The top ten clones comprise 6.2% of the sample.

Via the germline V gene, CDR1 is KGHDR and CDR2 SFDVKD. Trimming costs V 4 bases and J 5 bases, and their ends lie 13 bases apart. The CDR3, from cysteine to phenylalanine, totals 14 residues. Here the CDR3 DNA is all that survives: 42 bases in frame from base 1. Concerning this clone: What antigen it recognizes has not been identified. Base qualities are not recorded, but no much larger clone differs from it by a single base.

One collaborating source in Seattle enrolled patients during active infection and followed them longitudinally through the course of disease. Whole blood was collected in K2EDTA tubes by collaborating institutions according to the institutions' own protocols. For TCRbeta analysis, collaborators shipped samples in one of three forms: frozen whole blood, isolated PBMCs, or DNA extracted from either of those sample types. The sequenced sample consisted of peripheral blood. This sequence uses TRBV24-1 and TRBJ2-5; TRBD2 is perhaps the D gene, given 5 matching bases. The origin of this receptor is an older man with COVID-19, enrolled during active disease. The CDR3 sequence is CATSDPGETETQYF. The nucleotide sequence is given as TGTGCCACCAGTGACCCCGGGGAGACGGAGACCCAGTACTTC.